Included here is one T cell receptor (beta chain) sequence, with context. The entry originates in a study of control samples from healthy donors and cancer patients. CDR1 and CDR2 from the germline V gene are WSHSY and SAAADI. V lost 10 bases, J lost 11 bases, and 16 bases stayed unmatched. The CDR3 totals 14 residues. The method was immunoSEQ multiplex PCR; TCRdb's version includes in-frame clones alone and lacks a portion of them. The table records 150,000 to 200,000 clones, around 90% of them present only once. This TCR was sampled from a man aged 25-45 years in good health. Sequenced: blood. The chain is built from TRBV10-2 and TRBJ1-5, with 8 positions matching TRBD1. CDR3 region: CATMSADRGRAQHF. In DNA, the CDR3 is TGCGCCACTATGTCCGCCGACAGGGGAAGGGCCCAGCATTTT.